The source of this T cell receptor (beta chain) is a study of graft-versus-host responses after intestinal transplantation. Study background: Following induction with anti-thymocyte globulin, all recipients were given tacrolimus and steroids for about three years. Overall study results and limits: When patients had graft-donor T cell macrochimerism, their allografts held high graft-versus-host to host-versus-graft clonal ratios.

Libraries were prepared by immunoSEQ multiplex PCR; TCRdb keeps only in-frame clonotypes and omits some of them. The data contain tens of thousands of clones, roughly nine tenths of them seen just once; the ten biggest clones take up approximately 4.4%. Regarding this clone: The antigen is not known.

The V segment lost 6 bases and the J segment 9 bases; nucleotides outside the gene matches: 4. Germline lookup yields CDR1 SGHTA and CDR2 FQGTGA. The CDR3 consists of 12 residues. The sequence came from a human patient who received an intestinal transplant, so some T cells may come from the graft donor. This sequence joins TRBV7-3 and TRBJ2-1; 8 positions match TRBD1. The sequenced sample was PBMCs, obtained 524 days after transplant. The CDR3 DNA reads as TGTGCCAGCAGATCAGGGGGCGGTGAGCAGTTCTTC. This encodes CASRSGGGEQFF.